This T cell receptor (beta chain) was sequenced during a study of cytomegalovirus exposure and HLA in healthy donors. Study-level findings and limits: One cluster of highly shared sequence variants probably arose as a sequencing artifact. V- and J-gene trimming of TCR beta was linked (in a later analysis) to a missense DCLRE1C variant. A reported reduction in N-insertions relative to the roughly 710-donor mean was seen in an Asian-associated ancestry cluster in a later analysis.

PCR was performed using 60 Vbeta and 13 Jbeta primers. The repertoire was sequenced with immunoSEQ multiplex PCR; TCRdb's copy has only in-frame clones and lacks some. The sample includes 140,000 or so clones, 80% seen only once; the top ten take roughly 4.5%. Germline V lookup: CDR1 SGHKS, CDR2 YYEKEE (reference sequence). Losses at the gene ends were 7 bases for V and 5 bases for J; bases not matched to a gene: 10. The CDR3 is made up of 14 amino acids. As concerns this clone: Its antigen is not known.

The chain has TRBV5-5 and TRBJ2-7; 9 bases align to TRBD1. Source material: PBMCs. The TCR originated in a man aged 40-55 years in good health and CMV-seronegative. In DNA form, the CDR3 reads TGTGCCAGCGGCCCGGGACAGGGCATAGACGAGCAGTACTTC. Translating it yields CASGPGQGIDEQYF.